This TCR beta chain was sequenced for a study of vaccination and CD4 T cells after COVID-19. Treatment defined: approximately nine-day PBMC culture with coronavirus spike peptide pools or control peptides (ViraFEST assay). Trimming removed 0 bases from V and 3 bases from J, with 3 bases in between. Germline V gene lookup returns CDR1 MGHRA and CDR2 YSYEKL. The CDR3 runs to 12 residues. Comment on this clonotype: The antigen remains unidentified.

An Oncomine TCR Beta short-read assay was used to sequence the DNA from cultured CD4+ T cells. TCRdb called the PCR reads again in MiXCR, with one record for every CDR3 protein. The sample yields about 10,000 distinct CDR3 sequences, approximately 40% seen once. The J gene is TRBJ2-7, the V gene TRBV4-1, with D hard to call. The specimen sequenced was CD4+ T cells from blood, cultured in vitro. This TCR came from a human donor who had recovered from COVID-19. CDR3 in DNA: TGCGCCAGCAGCCAAGACTACTACGAGCAGTACTTC. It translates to CASSQDYYEQYF.